This T cell receptor beta chain appears in the sequencing data of a study of blood T cell repertoires in COVID-19. Whole-study context: The United States, Italy and Spain supplied acute and convalescent COVID-19 samples. T cells, B-cell-depleted T cells, or PBMCs provided the cDNA or gDNA that served as material.

As processed by the authors: The assay estimated nucleated cells by amplifying reference gene primers. Libraries were prepared by immunoSEQ multiplex PCR; TCRdb keeps only in-frame clonotypes and omits some of them. Clone size and the V and J calls come from that table; the DNA yielded D and trimming. Altogether more than 200,000 clones are present, roughly 87% being singletons, with the ten largest covering about 6.3%. This clone was seen just once. Individuals aged roughly 18 to 100 years were recruited from roughly 22 US areas. This clonotype was obtained from a woman aged 30 to 39 with acute COVID-19. Material: PBMCs or T cells enriched from blood (not recorded which).

This CDR3 reads CASSGRTGKSGGYTF. CDR3 DNA sequence: TGTGCCAGCAGTGGAAGGACAGGGAAAAGCGGGGGCTACACCTTC. The chain carries TRBV2 and TRBJ1-2, with 8 bases lining up with TRBD1. V trimming: 4 bases; J trimming: 8 bases; junction bases outside the gene matches: 12. The germline CDR1 and CDR2 sequences are SNHLY and FYNNEI. The CDR3 loop spans 15 amino acids.